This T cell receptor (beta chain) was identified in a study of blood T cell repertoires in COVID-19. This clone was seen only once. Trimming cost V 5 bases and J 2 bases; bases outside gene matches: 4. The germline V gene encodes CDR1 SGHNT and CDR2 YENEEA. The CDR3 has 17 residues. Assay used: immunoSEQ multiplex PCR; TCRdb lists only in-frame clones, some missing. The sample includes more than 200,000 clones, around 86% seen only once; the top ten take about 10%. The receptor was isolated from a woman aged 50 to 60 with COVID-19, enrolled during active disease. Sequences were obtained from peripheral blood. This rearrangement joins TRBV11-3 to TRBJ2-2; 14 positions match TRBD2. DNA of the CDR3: TGTGCCAGCAGCGGGACTAGCGGGGGCCCCAACACCGGGGAGCTGTTTTTT. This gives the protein CASSGTSGGPNTGELFF. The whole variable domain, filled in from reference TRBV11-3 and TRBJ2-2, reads EAGVVQSPRYKIIEKKQPVAFWCNPISGHNTLYWYLQNLGQGPELLIRYENEEAVDDSQLPKDRFSAERLKGVDSTLKIQPAELGDSAVYLCASSGTSGGPNTGELFFGEGSRLTVL.